This T cell receptor beta chain was documented in a study of CD4 and CD8 cells across lung adenocarcinoma regions. The germline CDR1 and CDR2 sequences are WNHNN and SYGVQD (reference sequence). The CDR3 consists of 14 residues. The germline V and J ends were trimmed by 10 bases and 0 bases, with 14 bases remaining between them. TCRdb redid the calling of the PCR reads with MiXCR, one entry per CDR3 protein. Counted here are about 19,000 distinct CDR3 sequences, more than 45% occurring once; the ten biggest clones make up roughly 18%. Donors had localized lung adenocarcinoma, a non-small cell lung cancer.

The V gene is TRBV10-1, the J gene TRBJ2-3; no definite D call. The sample comprised CD4+ T cells from the margin of a lung tumor. The sequence was obtained from a male donor with lung adenocarcinoma. The CD4 and CD8 labels of this study may be unreliable. The CDR3 region is CATSAGSSTDTQYF. CDR3 nucleotides: TGCGCCACCTCAGCTGGGTCTAGCACAGATACGCAGTATTTT.